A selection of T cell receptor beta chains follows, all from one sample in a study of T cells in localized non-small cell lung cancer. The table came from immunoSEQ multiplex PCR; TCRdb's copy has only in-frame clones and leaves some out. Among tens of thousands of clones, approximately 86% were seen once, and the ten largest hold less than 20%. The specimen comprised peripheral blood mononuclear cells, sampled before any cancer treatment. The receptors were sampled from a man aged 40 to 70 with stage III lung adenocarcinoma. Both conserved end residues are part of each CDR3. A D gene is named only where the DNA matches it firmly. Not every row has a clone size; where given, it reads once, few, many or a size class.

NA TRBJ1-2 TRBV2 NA CARGSGHQSHYGYTF TGTGCCAGAGGATCGGGACACCAATCCCACTATGGCTACACCTTC
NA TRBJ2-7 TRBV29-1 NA CSVTIQRGFYEQYF TGCAGCGTTACGATACAAAGAGGTTTTTACGAGCAGTACTTC
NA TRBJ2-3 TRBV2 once CASRATSTDTQYF TGTGCCAGCAGAGCGACTTCCACAGATACGCAGTATTTT
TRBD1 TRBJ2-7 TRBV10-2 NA CASSEPRTGLGSLEQYF TGCGCCAGCAGTGAGCCTCGGACAGGTCTGGGTTCTTTGGAGCAGTACTTC
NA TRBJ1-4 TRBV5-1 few CASSLARATNEKLFF TGCGCCAGCAGCTTGGCCCGGGCAACTAATGAAAAACTGTTTTTT
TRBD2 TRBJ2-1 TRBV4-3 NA CASSQDSLGLEGSEQFF TGCGCCAGCAGCCAAGATAGCTTAGGACTAGAGGGAAGTGAGCAGTTCTTC
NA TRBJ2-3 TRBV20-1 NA CSAPLADTQYF TGCAGTGCGCCGCTCGCGGATACGCAGTATTTT
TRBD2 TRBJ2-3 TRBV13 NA CASSPSPVAGGSWDTQYF TGTGCCAGCAGCCCCAGCCCTGTAGCGGGGGGGAGCTGGGATACGCAGTATTTT
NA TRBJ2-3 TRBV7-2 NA CASSLPPRDTQYF TGTGCCAGCAGCTTACCCCCAAGAGATACGCAGTATTTT
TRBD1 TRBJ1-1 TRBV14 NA CASSLNRGSAEAFF TGTGCCAGCAGCCTGAACAGGGGATCTGCTGAAGCTTTCTTT
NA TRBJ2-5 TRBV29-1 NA CSVDLRHETQYF TGCAGCGTTGATTTGCGGCATGAGACCCAGTACTTC
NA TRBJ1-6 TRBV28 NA CASNDPTRYNSPLHF TGTGCCAGCAACGATCCGACAAGGTATAATTCACCCCTCCACTTT
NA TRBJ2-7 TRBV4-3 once CASSQAGGRTYEQYF TGCGCCAGCAGCCAAGCGGGGGGCAGAACCTACGAGCAGTACTTC
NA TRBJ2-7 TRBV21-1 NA CASSRRGTEDLYEQYF TGTGCCAGCAGCAGGAGAGGGACAGAAGATCTATACGAGCAGTACTTC
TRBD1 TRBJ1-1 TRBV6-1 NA CASSGTASMNTEAFF TGTGCCAGCTCCGGGACAGCCTCTATGAACACTGAAGCTTTCTTT
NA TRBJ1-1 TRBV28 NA CASSLLNTEAFF TGTGCCAGCAGTTTGCTGAACACTGAAGCTTTCTTT
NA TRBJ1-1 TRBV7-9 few CASSSLLGHTEAFF TGTGCCAGCAGCTCCCTTTTGGGGCACACTGAAGCTTTCTTT
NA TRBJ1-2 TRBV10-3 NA CAISDHTLGVGYTF TGTGCCATCAGTGACCACACTTTGGGGGTCGGCTACACCTTC
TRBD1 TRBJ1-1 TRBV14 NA CASSRLARDRGAFF TGTGCCAGCAGCCGCCTCGCCCGGGACAGGGGAGCTTTCTTT
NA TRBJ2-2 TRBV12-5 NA CASGKPGPLNTGELFF TGTGCTAGTGGGAAACCGGGACCCTTGAACACCGGGGAGCTGTTTTTT
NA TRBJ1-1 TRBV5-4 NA CASRRDGGSGEAFF TGTGCCAGCAGACGGGACGGTGGGAGTGGTGAAGCTTTCTTT
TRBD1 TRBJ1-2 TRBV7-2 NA CASSSTGTGGYTF TGTGCCAGCAGTTCGACCGGGACAGGCGGCTACACCTTC